The rows below give T cell receptor beta chains drawn from one sample of a study of tissue T cells after allogeneic stem cell transplantation. TCRdb keeps only in-frame clones here, not all; method: immunoSEQ multiplex PCR. Of some 28,000 clones in the sample, roughly 87% were seen once. Here the sequenced sample was blood, taken before transplantation. The receptors stem from a woman aged 18-49 years who later had graft-versus-host disease after an allogeneic stem cell transplant. Each CDR3 is given without its conserved first and last residue. Rows give clone size only sometimes, using once, few, many, or a class for an expanded clone.

size: .; V: TRBV28; J: TRBJ1-1; CDR3: ASSFGGTGEAF
size: .; V: TRBV2; J: TRBJ1-1; CDR3: ASSERAGGDRTEAF
size: .; V: TRBV5-1; J: TRBJ1-6; CDR3: ASSLLGGSSYNSPLH
size: .; V: TRBV30; J: TRBJ2-3; CDR3: AWSDYLKGPSTDTQY
size: .; V: TRBV4-1; J: TRBJ1-1; CDR3: ASSQVAGANTEAF
size: .; V: TRBV28; J: TRBJ1-2; CDR3: ASSWVDGTYGYT
size: .; V: TRBV6-2/TRBV6-3; J: TRBJ2-1; CDR3: ASSYTLALRNEQF
size: .; V: TRBV28; J: TRBJ2-7; CDR3: ASSLNWGSGSNSIYEQY
size: .; V: TRBV6-5; J: TRBJ1-3; CDR3: ASSYSGPSVLDTIY
size: .; V: TRBV6-5; J: TRBJ1-1; CDR3: ASSYGGPLSEAF
size: .; V: TRBV25-1; J: TRBJ2-3; CDR3: ASSFRTSGPSTDTQY
size: .; V: TRBV5-1; J: TRBJ2-7; CDR3: ASSRDSGSRDEQY
size: once; V: TRBV3-1/TRBV3-2; J: TRBJ2-7; CDR3: ASSRQNRDLWIEQY
size: .; V: TRBV6-5; J: TRBJ2-7; CDR3: ASSLQPAPYEQY
size: once; V: TRBV19; J: TRBJ1-2; CDR3: ASSTVSYGYT
size: .; V: TRBV6-5; J: TRBJ1-1; CDR3: ASRQKGGLGTEAF
size: .; V: TRBV24-1; J: TRBJ2-1; CDR3: ATSDGRADAEQF
size: .; V: TRBV27; J: TRBJ1-1; CDR3: ASSLSGTMNTEAF
size: .; V: TRBV27; J: TRBJ1-1; CDR3: ASSLRGSGSTEAF
size: .; V: TRBV2; J: TRBJ1-2; CDR3: ASSARTANYGYT
size: .; V: TRBV15; J: TRBJ2-1; CDR3: ATSNPSSYNEQF
size: .; V: TRBV24-1; J: TRBJ2-7; CDR3: ATSNVGTGTYEQY
size: .; V: TRBV5-1; J: TRBJ2-3; CDR3: ASSIGQGNTDTQY
size: .; V: TRBV3-1/TRBV3-2; J: TRBJ1-1; CDR3: ASSQRSGQGAEAF
size: .; V: TRBV19; J: TRBJ1-1; CDR3: ASKGGPMNTEAF
size: .; V: TRBV7-6; J: TRBJ1-2; CDR3: ASSLVPGQSSYGYT
size: .; V: TRBV27; J: TRBJ1-1; CDR3: ASSYDSTEAF
size: .; V: TRBV5-1; J: TRBJ2-7; CDR3: ASSTYDRTRTYEQY
size: few; V: TRBV7-8; J: TRBJ1-2; CDR3: ASSLVFGQRKGYGYT
size: .; V: TRBV5-4; J: TRBJ1-1; CDR3: ASSFKDRGNTEAF
size: .; V: TRBV27; J: TRBJ1-1; CDR3: ASRTQGLGTEAF
size: .; V: TRBV20-1; J: TRBJ2-1; CDR3: SASKESGDSYNEQF
size: .; V: TRBV27; J: TRBJ2-7; CDR3: ASSLSFPGKPYEQY
size: .; V: TRBV7-2; J: TRBJ1-1; CDR3: ASGQNLPNTEAF
size: .; V: TRBV15; J: TRBJ2-7; CDR3: ATSREQGYEQY
size: .; V: TRBV5-4; J: TRBJ1-2; CDR3: ASSLDRGGPNYGYT
size: .; V: TRBV11-2; J: TRBJ2-7; CDR3: ASSPSRGLNSYEQY
size: .; V: TRBV15; J: TRBJ2-7; CDR3: ATSGTSGGYEQY
size: .; V: TRBV7-6; J: TRBJ1-1; CDR3: ASREGGMNTEAF
size: .; V: TRBV19; J: TRBJ2-2; CDR3: ASTPGLSNTGELF
size: .; V: TRBV15; J: TRBJ1-2; CDR3: ATSRDGAGAGYT
size: .; V: TRBV19; J: TRBJ1-2; CDR3: ASSISSVNGYT
size: .; V: TRBV29-1; J: TRBJ1-1; CDR3: SVGLGMNTEAF
size: .; V: TRBV6-5; J: TRBJ1-1; CDR3: ASSRTAEAF
size: .; V: TRBV27; J: TRBJ1-1; CDR3: ASSNGARAF
size: .; V: TRBV28; J: TRBJ2-7; CDR3: ASSLFGQGAHEQY